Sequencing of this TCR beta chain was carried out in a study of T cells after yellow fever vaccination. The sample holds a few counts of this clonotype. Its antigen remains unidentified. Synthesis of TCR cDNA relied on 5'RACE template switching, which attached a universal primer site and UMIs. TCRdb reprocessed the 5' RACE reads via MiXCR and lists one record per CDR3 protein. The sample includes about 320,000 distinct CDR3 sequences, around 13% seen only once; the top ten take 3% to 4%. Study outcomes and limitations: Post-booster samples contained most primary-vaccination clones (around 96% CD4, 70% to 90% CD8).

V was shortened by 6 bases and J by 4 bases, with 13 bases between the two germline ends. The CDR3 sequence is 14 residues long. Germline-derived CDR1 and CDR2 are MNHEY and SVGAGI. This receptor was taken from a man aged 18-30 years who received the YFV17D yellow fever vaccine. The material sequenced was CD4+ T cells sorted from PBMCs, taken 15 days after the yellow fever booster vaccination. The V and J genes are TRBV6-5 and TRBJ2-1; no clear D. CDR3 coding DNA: TGTGCCAGCAGCCTAGGCCGCTGGTACAATGAGCAGTTCTTC. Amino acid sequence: CASSLGRWYNEQFF.